This T cell receptor (beta chain) was obtained from a study of CXCR3-negative and CXCR3-positive naive CD8 T cells. The libraries of TRB cDNA were prepared using 5' RACE with UMI labels. TCRdb re-called the 5' RACE reads and shows each CDR3 protein once, DNA omitted. The sample table sets out some 25,000 distinct CDR3 sequences. General study results and limits: Memory CD8+ cells showed much lower diversity, while both naive subsets were comparably high.

Germline loops: CDR1 SGHVS, CDR2 FQNEAQ. This CDR3 is 15 amino acids long. CD45RO-CCR7+CD27+CD95- was the phenotype of naive CD8+ T cells. Turning to this clonotype: Its target is not known.

Sequenced sample: naive CXCR3- CD8+ T cells from blood. The subset is: CD45RO-CCR7+CD27+CD95- naive CD8+ T cells lacking CXCR3 (TNR3-). This clonotype was sampled from a human donor in good health. Some clones in this sample may be carry-over from other donors' samples. This sequence joins TRBV7-8 and TRBJ2-1. CDR3 region: CASSLASATYNEQFF. The variable domain in full, with the rest retrieved from reference TRBV7-8 and TRBJ2-1, is GAGVSQSPRYKVAKRGQDVALRCDPISGHVSLFWYQQALGQGPEFLTYFQNEAQLDKSGLPSDRFFAERPEGSVSTLKIQRTQQEDSAVYLCASSLASATYNEQFFGPGTRLTVL.